This record looks at one T cell receptor beta chain sequence and its context. The antigen remains undetermined. 60 Vbeta and 13 Jbeta primers were used in PCR. Profiled with immunoSEQ multiplex PCR; TCRdb holds only in-frame clones, not every one. The sample carries roughly 66,000 clones, 75% to 85% recorded once. This CDR3 spans 14 amino acids. CDR1 and CDR2 (germline): SEHNR, FQNEAQ (reference sequence). The ends lost 5 bases at V and 1 base at J; junction bases unmatched: 4. The sample belongs to a study of cytomegalovirus exposure and HLA in healthy donors. Study results and limitations: Productive status was seen about 87% or about 30% of the time for most TCR beta V segments in an earlier analysis.

This chain connects TRBV7-9 to TRBJ1-1, with TRBD1 matching over 7 bases. This clonotype was sampled from a man aged 18 to 29 in good health and CMV-seropositive. Sequencing was done on a sample of PBMCs. CDR3 residues: CASSPGTANTEAFF. DNA for the CDR3: TGTGCCAGCAGCCCCGGGACAGCGAACACTGAAGCTTTCTTT.